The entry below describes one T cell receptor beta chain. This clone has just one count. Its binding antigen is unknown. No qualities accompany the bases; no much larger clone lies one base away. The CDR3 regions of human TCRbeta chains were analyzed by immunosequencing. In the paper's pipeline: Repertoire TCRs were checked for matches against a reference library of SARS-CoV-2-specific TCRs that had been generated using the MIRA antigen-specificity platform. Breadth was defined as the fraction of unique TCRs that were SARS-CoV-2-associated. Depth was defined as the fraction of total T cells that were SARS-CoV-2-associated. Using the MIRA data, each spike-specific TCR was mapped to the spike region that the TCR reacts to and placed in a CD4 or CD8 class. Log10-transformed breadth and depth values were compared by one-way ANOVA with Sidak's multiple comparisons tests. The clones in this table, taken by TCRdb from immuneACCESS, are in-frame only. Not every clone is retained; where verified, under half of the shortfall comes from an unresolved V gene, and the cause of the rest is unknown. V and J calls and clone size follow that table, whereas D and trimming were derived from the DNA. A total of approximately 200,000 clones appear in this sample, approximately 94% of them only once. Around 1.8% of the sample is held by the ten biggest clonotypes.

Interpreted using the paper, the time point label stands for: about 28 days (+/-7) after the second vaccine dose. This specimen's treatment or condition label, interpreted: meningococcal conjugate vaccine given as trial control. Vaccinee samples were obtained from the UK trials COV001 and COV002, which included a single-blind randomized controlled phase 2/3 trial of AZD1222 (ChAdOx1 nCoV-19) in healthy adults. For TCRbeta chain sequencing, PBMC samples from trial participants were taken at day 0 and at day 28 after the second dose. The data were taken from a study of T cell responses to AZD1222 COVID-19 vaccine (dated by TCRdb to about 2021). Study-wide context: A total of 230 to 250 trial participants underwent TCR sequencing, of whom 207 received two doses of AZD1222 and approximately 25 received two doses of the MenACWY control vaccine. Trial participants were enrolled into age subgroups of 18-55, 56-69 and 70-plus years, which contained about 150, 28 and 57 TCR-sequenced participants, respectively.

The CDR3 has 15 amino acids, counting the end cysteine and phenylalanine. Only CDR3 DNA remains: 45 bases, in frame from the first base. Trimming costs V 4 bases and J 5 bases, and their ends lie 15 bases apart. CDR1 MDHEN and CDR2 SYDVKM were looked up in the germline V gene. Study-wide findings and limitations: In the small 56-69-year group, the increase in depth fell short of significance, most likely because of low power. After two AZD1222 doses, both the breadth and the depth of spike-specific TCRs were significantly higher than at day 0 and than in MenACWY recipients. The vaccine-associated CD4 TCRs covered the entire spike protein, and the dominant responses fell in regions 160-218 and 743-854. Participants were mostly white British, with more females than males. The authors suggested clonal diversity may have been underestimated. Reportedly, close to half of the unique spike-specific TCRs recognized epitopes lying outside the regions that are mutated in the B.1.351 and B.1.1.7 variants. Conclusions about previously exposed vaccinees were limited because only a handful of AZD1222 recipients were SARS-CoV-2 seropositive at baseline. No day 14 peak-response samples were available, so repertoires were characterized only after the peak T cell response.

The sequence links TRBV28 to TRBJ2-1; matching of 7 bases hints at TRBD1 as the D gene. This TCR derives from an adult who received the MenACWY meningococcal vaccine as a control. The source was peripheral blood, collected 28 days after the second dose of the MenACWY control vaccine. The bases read TGTGCCAGCAGTTCCAGGCAGGGGGGAAACAATGAGCAGTTCTTC. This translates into CASSSRQGGNNEQFF.